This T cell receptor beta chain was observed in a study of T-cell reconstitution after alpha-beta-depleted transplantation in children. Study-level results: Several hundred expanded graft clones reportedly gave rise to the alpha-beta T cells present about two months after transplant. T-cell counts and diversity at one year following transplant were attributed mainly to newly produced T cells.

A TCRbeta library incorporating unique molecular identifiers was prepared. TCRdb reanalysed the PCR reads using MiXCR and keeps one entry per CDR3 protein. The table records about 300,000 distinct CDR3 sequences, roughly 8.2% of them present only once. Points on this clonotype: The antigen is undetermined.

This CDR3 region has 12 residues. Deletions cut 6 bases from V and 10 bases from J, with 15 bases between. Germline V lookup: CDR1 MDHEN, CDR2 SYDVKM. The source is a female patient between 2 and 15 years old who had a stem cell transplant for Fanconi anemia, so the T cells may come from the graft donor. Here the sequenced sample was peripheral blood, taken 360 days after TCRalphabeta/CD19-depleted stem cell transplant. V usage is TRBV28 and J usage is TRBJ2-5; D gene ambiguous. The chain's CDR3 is CASSTPPADQYF. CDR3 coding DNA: TGTGCCAGCAGCACCCCCCCGGCGGACCAGTACTTC.